These 17 T cell receptor beta chains were all obtained from the same sample, sequenced in a study of blood T cell repertoires in COVID-19. Libraries were prepared by immunoSEQ multiplex PCR; TCRdb keeps only in-frame clonotypes and omits some of them. The sample lists some 98,000 clones, just under 85% seen once, with roughly 10% in the top ten. Sequenced material: peripheral blood. These receptors were collected from a man aged 70 or older with acute or convalescent COVID-19.

The chain links TRBV14 to TRBJ2-7; TRBD1 matches at 8 bases. This CDR3 has 15 amino acids. J gave up 7 bases and V 4 bases, and 12 bases lay outside the gene matches. Germline CDR1 is SGHDN and CDR2 is FVKESK. The CDR3 reads CASSPLAGTGGEQYF. Written as DNA, the CDR3 is TGTGCCAGCAGCCCTTTGGCTGGGACAGGAGGGGAGCAGTACTTC.

The V gene is TRBV4-2, the J gene TRBJ2-1; TRBD1 matches 9 bases. Germline V gene sequence: CDR1 LGHNA, CDR2 YNFKEQ. The CDR3 sequence is 16 residues long. Germline trimming cut 5 bases from V and 0 bases from J; bases unmatched to any gene: 5. The CDR3 DNA is TGTGCCAGCAGCGGGGGACAGGGAAGCTCCTACAATGAGCAGTTCTTC. The encoded protein is CASSGGQGSSYNEQFF.

The chain uses TRBV7-2 and TRBJ1-1, with a possible D match to TRBD1 (6 bases). The CDR3 covers 13 residues. Germline CDR1 and CDR2: SGHTA and FQGNSA. Trimming pared 2 bases from V and 3 bases from J, leaving 7 bases between. DNA for the CDR3: TGTGCCAGCAGCTTACAGGGGCACACTGAAGCTTTCTTT. This gives the protein CASSLQGHTEAFF.

This clone has a single count. The chain links TRBV6-5 to TRBJ2-3; D gene ambiguous. Trimming removed 2 bases from V and 6 bases from J, with 18 bases in between. This CDR3 contains 16 residues. Germline V gene lookup returns CDR1 MNHEY and CDR2 SVGAGI. The CDR3 loop is CASSYLGTFSRDTQYF. The CDR3 DNA reads TGTGCCAGCAGTTACCTTGGTACGTTCAGCAGGGATACGCAGTATTTT.

The V call is TRBV19, the J call TRBJ2-3, with a weak D call TRBD1 (5 bases). V gave up 6 bases and J gave up 0 bases, with 7 bases separating them. The germline V gene has CDR1 LNHDA and CDR2 SQIVND (reference sequence). CDR3 length equals 13 residues. CDR3 coding DNA: TGTGCCAGTAGAGGGGCCAGCACAGATACGCAGTATTTT. Translation gives CASRGASTDTQYF.

The CDR3 here is CASSLTGSTNEKLFF. CDR3 nucleotides: TGTGCCAGCAGCTTGACAGGGTCAACTAATGAAAAACTGTTTTTT. The chain uses TRBV5-5 and TRBJ1-4; tentative D call: TRBD1 (6 bases). CDR1 is SGHKS and CDR2 is YYEKEE in the germline V gene (reference sequence). The CDR3 has 15 residues. Trimming shortened V by 1 base and J by 0 bases, and 7 bases separated the two germline ends.

This chain joins TRBV6-5 and TRBJ1-1; D is possibly TRBD1 (5 bases). V lost 9 bases and J lost 0, with 17 bases in between. The CDR3 is made up of 15 amino acids. Germline V gene sequence: CDR1 MNHEY, CDR2 SVGAGI. CDR3 DNA: TGTGCCAGTCAGTTAAGGGCAGGGATGAACACTGAAGCTTTCTTT. This translates into CASQLRAGMNTEAFF.

This clone was found a few times. The gene calls are TRBV5-1 and TRBJ2-1; 9 bases agree with TRBD2. Germline V gene sequence: CDR1 SGHRS, CDR2 YFSETQ. The ends lost 4 bases at V and 7 bases at J; junction bases unmatched: 12. The CDR3 has 16 residues. The CDR3 DNA is TGCGCCAGCAGCAACTTTGGCAGACTAGCGGTAAATGAGCAGTTCTTC. Protein product: CASSNFGRLAVNEQFF.

The chain joins TRBV2 to TRBJ2-1; 11 bases match TRBD2. Germline values: CDR1 SNHLY, CDR2 FYNNEI. V shed 5 bases, J shed 8 bases, and the junction held 5 bases outside the gene matches. The CDR3 runs to 14 residues. The CDR3 spells CASSYSGRGDEQFF. The CDR3 region has the DNA TGTGCCAGCAGTTATAGCGGGAGGGGAGATGAGCAGTTCTTC.

As for this clone: At one of its ends the junction is not consistent with the germline gene, which may arise from a read error. The chain joins TRBV10-2 to TRBJ1-1, with a tentative D call TRBD1 (5 bases). This CDR3 is built from 13 residues. CDR1 and CDR2 from the germline V gene are WSHSY and SAAADI. As DNA, the CDR3 is TGCGCCAGCACCAGGGCAGGGAACAGTGAAGCTTTCTTT. The encoded protein is CASTRAGNSEAFF.

The CDR3 is CASSDRTYTGELFF. The CDR3 nucleotides are TGTGCCAGCAGTGATCGGACTTACACCGGGGAGCTGTTTTTT. The rearrangement joins TRBV25-1 to TRBJ2-2; D may be TRBD2 (5 bases). V lost 3 bases and J 3 bases, leaving 8 bases between the germline ends. Germline CDR1 MGHDK, CDR2 SYGVNS. The CDR3 spans 14 residues. Full variable domain (missing parts from reference TRBV25-1 and TRBJ2-2): EADIYQTPRYLVIGTGKKITLECSQTMGHDKMYWYQQDPGMELHLIHYSYGVNSTEKGDLSSESTVSRIRTEHFPLTLESARPSHTSQYLCASSDRTYTGELFFGEGSRLTVL.

The rearrangement links TRBV2 to TRBJ1-2; possible D gene TRBD1, 6 bases. The CDR3 contains 13 residues. Germline V lookup: CDR1 SNHLY, CDR2 FYNNEI. The V end was cut by 6 bases, the J end by 4 bases, with 12 bases between. Here the CDR3 reads CASSLQGTYGYTF. In DNA form, the CDR3 reads TGTGCCAGCAGCCTCCAGGGGACCTATGGCTACACCTTC.

CDR3 in amino acids: CASSTLPPIDRDNDTQYF. For the CDR3, the DNA is TGTGCCAGCAGCACGTTGCCCCCGATCGACAGGGATAACGATACGCAGTATTTT. The chain joins TRBV7-6 to TRBJ2-3; 7 bases line up with TRBD1. V lost 5 bases and J lost 6; bases outside the gene matches: 20. CDR3 length: 18 amino acids. Germline CDR1 SGHVS, CDR2 FNYEAQ.

V and J are TRBV4-2 and TRBJ1-3; D perhaps matches TRBD1 (6 bases). V lost 1 base to trimming and J lost 3 bases, with 13 bases between them. Germline V lookup: CDR1 LGHNA, CDR2 YNFKEQ. The CDR3 extends over 16 amino acids. CDR3 residues: CASSQAAGVSGNTIYF. CDR3 in DNA: TGTGCCAGCAGCCAAGCGGCAGGGGTGAGTGGAAACACCATATATTTT.

The chain uses TRBV29-1 and TRBJ2-3; possible D gene TRBD2, 5 bases. Trimming removed 6 bases from V and 2 bases from J, with 12 bases in between. Per germline, CDR1 SQVTM and CDR2 ANQGSEA. The CDR3 has 13 amino acids. The CDR3 coding sequence is TGCAGCGTGTCCAGCGGAGCCACAGATACGCAGTATTTT. This codes for CSVSSGATDTQYF.

The V call is TRBV6-1, the J call TRBJ1-5; 9 bases map to TRBD1. V trimming: 4 bases; J trimming: 1 base; junction bases outside the gene matches: 5. CDR1 and CDR2 (germline): MNHNS, SASEGT. The CDR3 totals 16 residues. The DNA of the CDR3 is TGTGCCAGCAGTGGTACCGGGACAGGGAGCAATCAGCCCCAGCATTTT. This gives the protein CASSGTGTGSNQPQHF.

Points on this clone: The same CDR3 also results from other DNA sequences found in this sample. The gene calls are TRBV27 and TRBJ2-7, with 8 bases fitting TRBD1. V shed 3 bases and J 4 bases; nucleotides not matched to a gene: 8. From germline, CDR1 is MNHEY and CDR2 SMNVEV (reference sequence). The CDR3 runs 15 residues. This CDR3 reads CASSLVGQASYEQYF. The DNA for the CDR3 is TGTGCCAGCAGTTTGGTGGGACAGGCATCTTACGAGCAGTACTTC.